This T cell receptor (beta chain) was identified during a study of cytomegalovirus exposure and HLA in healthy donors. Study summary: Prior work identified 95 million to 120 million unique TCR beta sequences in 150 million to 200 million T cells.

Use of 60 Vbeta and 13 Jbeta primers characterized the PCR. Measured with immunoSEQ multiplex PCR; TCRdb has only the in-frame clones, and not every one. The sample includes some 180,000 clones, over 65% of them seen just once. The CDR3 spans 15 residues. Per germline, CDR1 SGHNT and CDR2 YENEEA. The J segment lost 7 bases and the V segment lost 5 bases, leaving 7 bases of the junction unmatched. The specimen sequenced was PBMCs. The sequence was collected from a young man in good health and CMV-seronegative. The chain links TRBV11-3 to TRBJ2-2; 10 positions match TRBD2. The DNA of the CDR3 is TGTGCCAGCAGCCTTAGCGGGAGGCAAAACGGGGAGCTGTTTTTT. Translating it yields CASSLSGRQNGELFF.